Listed below are T cell receptor beta chains from one sample, sequenced in a study of cytomegalovirus exposure and HLA in healthy donors. Assay: immunoSEQ multiplex PCR; the TCRdb copy retains only in-frame clones and omits some. The sample contains about 80,000 clones, approximately 80% of which appear only once. The specimen sequenced was PBMCs. These receptors were obtained from a human donor in good health. Both conserved end residues are part of each CDR3. The order of the fields is CDR3 protein, J gene, V gene, CDR3 length.

CSARGGEQFF | TRBJ2-1 | TRBV29-1 | 10
CSVESGWCQPQHF | TRBJ1-5 | TRBV29-1 | 13
CASSSRRSNNEQFF | TRBJ2-1 | TRBV5-1 | 14
CASSLGVGAIYGYTF | TRBJ1-2 | TRBV7-2 | 15
CASSSAGGGNEQFF | TRBJ2-1 | TRBV7-8 | 14
CASSIVGTGLVQRYGYTF | TRBJ1-2 | TRBV19 | 18
CASSPGQGARNEQFF | TRBJ2-1 | TRBV4-1 | 15
CAWSGTGGLVGYTF | TRBJ1-2 | TRBV30 | 14
CSVEDLSGGNGVDTQYF | TRBJ2-3 | TRBV29-1 | 17
CASSLEGGGEKLFF | TRBJ1-4 | TRBV7-9 | 14
CASSQAPSGYEQYF | TRBJ2-7 | TRBV4-1 | 14
CASSKAGGGTGELFF | TRBJ2-2 | TRBV5-4 | 15
CASSVVGGGEQYF | TRBJ2-7 | TRBV9 | 13
CASTLQGGSYEQYF | TRBJ2-7 | TRBV28 | 14
CASSIAGELFF | TRBJ2-2 | TRBV5-1 | 11
CASSLSRTGGNQPQHF | TRBJ1-5 | TRBV27 | 16
CASSQPGGPEAFF | TRBJ1-1 | TRBV7-9 | 13
CASSLSLGQYYGYTF | TRBJ1-2 | TRBV7-2 | 15
CASSPDRGKNTIYF | TRBJ1-3 | TRBV7-2 | 14
CASSPDYSYNEQFF | TRBJ2-1 | TRBV5-1 | 14
CASSRTGVGTEAFF | TRBJ1-1 | TRBV5-8 | 14
CASRLQGYGYTF | TRBJ1-2 | TRBV6-5 | 12
CASSVALAGYNEQFF | TRBJ2-1 | TRBV9 | 15
CASSWTDNEQFF | TRBJ2-1 | TRBV9 | 12
CASSTSRGGPREQFF | TRBJ2-1 | TRBV10-1 | 15
CASSEGQPTEAFF | TRBJ1-1 | TRBV6-5 | 13